What follows is one TCR beta chain and its context. The data were obtained in a study of human T cells and chemical hapten exposure. The overall study: While the approximately 25-week study was under way, patients received diphenylcyclopropenone on the scalp every week.

CDR3 length: 14 amino acids. Germline V gene data show CDR1 as MNHNY and CDR2 as SVGAGI (reference sequence). Trimming shortened V by 6 bases and J by 4 bases, and 13 bases separated the two germline ends. TCRdb passed the RACE reads through MiXCR, listing each CDR3 protein once. The top ten clones hold 2.5% to 3.5% of a sample with about 120,000 distinct CDR3 sequences, roughly 13% of them seen once. Regarding time point: pre-sensitization, week 0. The treatment: therapeutic diphenylcyclopropenone sensitization with weekly scalp DPC. The chain has TRBV6-6 and TRBJ1-5; D gene unclear. The receptor was isolated from a woman younger than 35 with alopecia areata. Some clones in this sample may be carry-over from other donors' samples. The sequenced sample was whole blood, obtained in connection with sensitization to the hapten diphenylcyclopropenone (DPC). Here the CDR3 reads CASSPPNRNQPQHF. The CDR3 DNA reads TGTGCCAGCAGCCCCCCCAATAGGAATCAGCCCCAGCATTTT.